This passage covers 8 T cell receptor beta chains from one sample sequenced in a study of early T cells in non-severe SARS-CoV-2 infection. TCRdb recomputed calls from the 5' RACE reads with MiXCR, one row per CDR3 protein. This table holds 100,000 or so distinct CDR3 sequences, around 12% found once. Material: whole blood. The receptors stem from an adult who was a healthcare worker with PCR-confirmed SARS-CoV-2 infection or an uninfected control (not recorded which).

The rearrangement joins TRBV5-5 to TRBJ2-3; D gene unclear. CDR1 and CDR2 from the germline V gene are SGHKS and YYEKEE (reference sequence). V lost 4 bases and J 5 bases, leaving 8 bases between the germline ends. The CDR3 is made up of 12 amino acids. This CDR3 is CASSPWGDTQYF. CDR3 nucleotide sequence: TGTGCCAGCAGCCCGTGGGGAGATACGCAGTATTTT.

This clonotype occurred a few times. The chain combines TRBV20-1 with TRBJ2-3, with 9 nucleotides matching TRBD2. CDR3 size: 14 residues. The germline gives CDR1 DFQATT, CDR2 SNEGSKA (reference sequence). CDR3 region: CRGVAGVGEDTQYF. The CDR3 DNA is TGCAGGGGGGTAGCGGGAGTTGGGGAGGATACGCAGTATTTT.

The sample holds many counts of this clonotype. The genes are TRBV6-2 or TRBV6-3 and TRBJ2-1, with 8 bases matching TRBD2. CDR3 length equals 15 residues. Germline CDR1 reads MNHEY; CDR2 reads SVGEGT. V shed 4 bases and J 4 bases; nucleotides not matched to a gene: 6. This chain's CDR3 is CASSSPGLEYNEQFF. As DNA, the CDR3 is TGTGCCAGCAGTTCACCGGGACTAGAGTACAATGAGCAGTTCTTC.

A few counts support this clonotype. This chain uses TRBV10-3 with TRBJ1-1; a possible D gene is TRBD1 (5 bases). Germline values: CDR1 ENHRY, CDR2 SYGVKD. This CDR3 has 13 amino acids. V was trimmed by 4 bases and J by 1 base, leaving 7 bases between them. CDR3 nucleotides: TGTGCCATCAGTGGGGGGACGAACACTGAAGCTTTCTTT. It translates to CAISGGTNTEAFF.

This clonotype came up a few times. This chain uses TRBV5-1 with TRBJ2-1; the D is unclear. Looked up from germline, CDR1 is SGHRS and CDR2 is YFSETQ. The CDR3 loop spans 14 amino acids. Deletions cut 0 bases from V and 8 bases from J, with 12 bases between. The CDR3 here is CASSLAARPDEQFF. CDR3 in DNA: TGCGCCAGCAGCTTGGCCGCCAGACCCGATGAGCAGTTCTTC. Together with reference TRBV5-1 and TRBJ2-1, the CDR3 gives the full variable domain: KAGVTQTPRYLIKTRGQQVTLSCSPISGHRSVSWYQQTPGQGLQFLFEYFSETQRNKGNFPGRFSGRQFSNSRSEMNVSTLELGDSALYLCASSLAARPDEQFFGPGTRLTVL.

This chain joins TRBV27 and TRBJ2-3, with TRBD2 as a possible D gene (5 bases). Germline CDR1 reads MNHEY; CDR2 reads SMNVEV (reference sequence). The length of the CDR3 is 17 residues. V dropped 2 bases and J dropped 4 bases, with 19 bases sitting between them. CDR3 coding DNA: TGTGCCAGCAGTTTAACTCCTAGGTCGTGGGGAGCAGATACGCAGTATTTT. This sequence encodes CASSLTPRSWGADTQYF.

The gene calls are TRBV7-8 and TRBJ1-5, with TRBD1 as a possible D gene (5 bases). CDR3 length: 14 amino acids. With 4 bases removed from V and 4 bases from J, the gap between germline ends came to 11 bases. The germline V gene has CDR1 SGHVS and CDR2 FQNEAQ. The CDR3: CASSSEGPNQPQHF. The CDR3 nucleotides are TGTGCCAGCAGCTCCGAGGGGCCGAATCAGCCCCAGCATTTT. Variable domain in full (rest from reference TRBV7-8 and TRBJ1-5): GAGVSQSPRYKVAKRGQDVALRCDPISGHVSLFWYQQALGQGPEFLTYFQNEAQLDKSGLPSDRFFAERPEGSVSTLKIQRTQQEDSAVYLCASSSEGPNQPQHFGDGTRLSIL.

The sample holds many counts of this clonotype. The V call is TRBV29-1, the J call TRBJ2-7; 11 bases agree with TRBD2. Germline values: CDR1 SQVTM, CDR2 ANQGSEA. V trimming: 7 bases; J trimming: 7 bases; junction bases outside the gene matches: 3. The CDR3 has 11 amino acids. The CDR3 protein is CSGTSGREQYF. The CDR3 coding sequence is TGCAGCGGGACTAGCGGGCGTGAGCAGTACTTC.